The 13 T cell receptor beta chains presented below share a single source sample, sequenced in a study of blood T cell repertoires in COVID-19. The protocol was immunoSEQ multiplex PCR, while the TCRdb copy is restricted to in-frame clones and leaves out a portion. The sample yields 200,000 or so clones, approximately 82% seen once. The specimen sequenced was peripheral blood. The receptors derive from a man aged 35-49 years who had recovered from COVID-19.

The chain employs TRBV6-5 and TRBJ2-2; TRBD1 matches 11 bases. The length of the CDR3 is 15 residues. Trimming took 2 bases from V and 6 from J; bases not matched to a gene: 2. The germline gives CDR1 MNHEY, CDR2 SVGAGI. This CDR3 is CASSYRTGGSGELFF. DNA of the CDR3: TGTGCCAGCAGTTACCGGACAGGGGGCTCCGGGGAGCTGTTTTTT.

The V and J genes are TRBV9 and TRBJ2-7, with 13 bases lining up with TRBD2. The J segment lost 3 bases and the V segment lost 4 bases, leaving 4 bases of the junction unmatched. This CDR3 region has 15 residues. Per the germline V gene, CDR1 is SGDLS and CDR2 is YYNGEE. The CDR3 nucleotides read TGTGCCAGCAGCCCCGGGACTAGCGGGATCTACGAGCAGTACTTC. Translation: CASSPGTSGIYEQYF.

This sequence joins TRBV6-2 or TRBV6-3 and TRBJ2-5; tentative D call: TRBD1 (5 bases). Germline CDR1 reads MNHEY; CDR2 reads SVGEGT. The CDR3 extends over 15 amino acids. Trimming removed 0 bases from V and 1 base from J, with 9 bases in between. The CDR3 DNA follows: TGTGCCAGCAGTTACTCGTGGGGCACCCAAGAGACCCAGTACTTC. Translating it yields CASSYSWGTQETQYF.

The V and J genes are TRBV27 and TRBJ2-4; D is ambiguous. CDR1 and CDR2 (germline): MNHEY, SMNVEV (reference sequence). The V end lost 2 bases, the J end lost 8 bases, and 10 bases lay between the germline ends. CDR3 length: 13 residues. CDR3 residues: CASSLGPRYIQYF. CDR3 DNA sequence: TGTGCCAGCAGTTTAGGTCCTAGGTACATTCAGTACTTC.

The chain joins TRBV7-9 to TRBJ1-6, with D uncertain. The CDR3 consists of 14 residues. Trimming cost V 5 bases and J 2 bases, with 7 bases left between them. CDR1 is SEHNR and CDR2 is FQNEAQ in the germline V gene (reference sequence). The CDR3 nucleotides read TGTGCCAGCAGCCCGAAGCCCTATAATTCACCCCTCCACTTT. As protein: CASSPKPYNSPLHF.

The chain has TRBV30 and TRBJ1-5; the D is unclear. The CDR3 consists of 19 residues. Trimming removed 3 bases from V and 3 bases from J, with 27 bases in between. The germline V gene encodes CDR1 GTSNPN and CDR2 SVGIG (reference sequence). The CDR3 coding sequence is TGTGCCTGGAGCTTTTATGGGGAGTTCGCCGCCTCTTCCAATCAGCCCCAGCATTTT. This codes for CAWSFYGEFAASSNQPQHF. The full variable domain, completed using reference TRBV30 and TRBJ1-5, is SQTIHQWPATLVQPVGSPLSLECTVEGTSNPNLYWYRQAAGRGLQLLFYSVGIGQISSEVPQNLSASRPQDRQFILSSKKLLLSDSGFYLCAWSFYGEFAASSNQPQHFGDGTRLSIL.

The chain couples TRBV6-5 to TRBJ2-7, with TRBD1 matching over 8 bases. Trimming removed 7 bases from V and 2 bases from J; junction bases left unmatched: 7. Looked up from germline, CDR1 is MNHEY and CDR2 is SVGAGI. This CDR3 has 14 residues. The CDR3 reads CASITTGATYEQYF. The DNA for the CDR3 is TGTGCCAGCATCACGACAGGGGCAACCTACGAGCAGTACTTC.

This clone was recorded many times. This chain links TRBV2 with TRBJ2-2, with 11 nucleotides matching TRBD2. Germline V CDR1 and CDR2: SNHLY, FYNNEI. This CDR3 comprises 15 residues. Trimming at V came to 7 bases and at J to 3 bases, leaving 4 bases not matched to a gene. The CDR3 coding sequence is TGTGCCAGCATTCCGGGACTAGCGGACACCGGGGAGCTGTTTTTT. It encodes CASIPGLADTGELFF.

As to this clone: Other DNA sequences within the sample encode an identical CDR3. The chain carries TRBV12-3 or TRBV12-4 and TRBJ1-5; tentatively, D is TRBD1 (5 bases). This CDR3 region has 13 residues. Trimming took 4 bases from V and 7 from J, leaving 11 bases between them. CDR3 loop: CASSSQGNQPQHF. The DNA of the CDR3 is TGTGCCAGCAGTTCCCAGGGAAACCAGCCCCAGCATTTT.

The chain joins TRBV6-4 to TRBJ1-5; D is unclear. CDR3 length: 13 amino acids. Trimming took off 7 bases at V and 3 bases at J, with 10 bases between the two ends. Germline V gives CDR1 MRHNA, CDR2 SNTAGT. CDR3 in amino acids: CASKNGVNQPQHF. The DNA of the CDR3 is TGTGCCAGCAAGAACGGAGTCAATCAGCCCCAGCATTTT.

The J gene is TRBJ2-7, the V gene TRBV7-2, with 8 bases aligning to TRBD2. V lost 6 bases and J lost 2; bases outside the gene matches: 9. CDR3 length equals 15 residues. Germline CDR1 is SGHTA and CDR2 is FQGNSA. The CDR3 is CASSPKRETPYEQYF. The CDR3, as DNA: TGTGCCAGCAGTCCTAAGCGGGAGACCCCCTACGAGCAGTACTTC.

This clone is a singleton in its sample. The genes are TRBV18 and TRBJ2-3; 8 positions agree with TRBD1. Germline V gene sequence: CDR1 KGHSH, CDR2 LQKENI. This CDR3 has 15 residues. J was trimmed by 4 bases and V by 3 bases; bases with no gene match: 6. CDR3 amino acids: CASSPGTGVSDTQYF. The CDR3 region has the DNA TGTGCCAGCTCACCCGGGACAGGAGTCTCAGATACGCAGTATTTT.

The table lists this clone with a count of one. The chain uses TRBV4-1 and TRBJ2-7; D may be TRBD2 (7 bases). Trimming pared 0 bases from V and 4 bases from J, leaving 13 bases between. CDR1 and CDR2 (germline): MGHRA, YSYEKL. There are 15 residues in the CDR3. As DNA, the CDR3 is TGCGCCAGCAGCCAAGATACGGGGGGCGGGTACGAGCAGTACTTC. This gives the protein CASSQDTGGGYEQYF.